What follows is one TCR beta chain and its context. This sample was taken from a study of cytomegalovirus exposure and HLA in healthy donors. This CDR3 is 15 amino acids long. Germline lookup yields CDR1 SGHRS and CDR2 YFSETQ. Trimming took 0 bases from V and 3 from J, leaving 13 bases between them. The PCR employed 60 Vbeta primers together with 13 Jbeta primers. Assay used: immunoSEQ multiplex PCR; TCRdb lists only in-frame clones, some missing. The data contain 150,000 or so clones, 80% to 90% of them singletons. The J gene is TRBJ2-7, the V gene TRBV5-1, with D possibly being TRBD2 (5 bases). This clonotype was obtained from a man aged 18-30 years in good health and CMV-seropositive. Specimen: PBMCs. In DNA, the CDR3 is TGCGCCAGCAGCTTGGAACCGACGGGGTACTACGAGCAGTACTTC. As protein: CASSLEPTGYYEQYF.